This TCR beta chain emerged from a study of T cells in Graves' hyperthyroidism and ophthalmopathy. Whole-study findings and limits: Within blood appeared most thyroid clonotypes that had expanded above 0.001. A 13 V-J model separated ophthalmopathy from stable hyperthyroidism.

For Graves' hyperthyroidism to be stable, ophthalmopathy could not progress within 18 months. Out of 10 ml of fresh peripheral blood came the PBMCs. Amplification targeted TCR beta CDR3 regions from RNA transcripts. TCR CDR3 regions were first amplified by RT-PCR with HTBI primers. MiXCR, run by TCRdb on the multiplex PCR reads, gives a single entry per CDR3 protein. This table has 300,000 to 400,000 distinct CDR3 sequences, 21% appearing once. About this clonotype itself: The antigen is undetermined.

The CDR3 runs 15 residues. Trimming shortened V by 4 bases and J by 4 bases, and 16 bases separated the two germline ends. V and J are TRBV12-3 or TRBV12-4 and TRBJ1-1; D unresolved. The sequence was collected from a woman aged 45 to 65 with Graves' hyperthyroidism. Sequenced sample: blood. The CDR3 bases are TGTGCCAGCAGTTCCGTCCTGACGGGTATCACTGAAGCTTTCTTT. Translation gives CASSSVLTGITEAFF.